This T cell receptor (beta chain) was sequenced during a study of T cell repertoires in cytomegalovirus infection. TCRdb used MiXCR to reprocess the reads, holding one entry per CDR3 protein. The table records about 440,000 distinct CDR3 sequences, approximately 31% of them present only once. The germline CDR1 and CDR2 sequences are SGHTS and YDEGEE. Trimming took off 0 bases at V and 8 bases at J, with 6 bases between the two ends. The CDR3 has 12 amino acids. The clonotype was recovered from a human donor in good health (CMV status not recorded). Some clones in this sample may be carry-over from other donors' samples. Source material: PBMCs. The chain has TRBV5-8 and TRBJ2-1; D gene uncertain. The CDR3 spells CASSLVTDEQFF. CDR3 in DNA: TGTGCCAGCAGCTTGGTGACGGATGAGCAGTTCTTC. Full variable domain (missing parts from reference TRBV5-8 and TRBJ2-1): EAGVTQSPTHLIKTRGQQATLRCSPISGHTSVYWYQQALGLGLQFLLWYDEGEERNRGNFPPRFSGRQFPNYSSELNVNALELEDSALYLCASSLVTDEQFFGPGTRLTVL.